This T cell receptor (beta chain) was recorded in a study of blood T cell repertoires in COVID-19. Original methodology: Estimation of nucleated cell counts was performed using reference gene primer amplification. Assay: immunoSEQ multiplex PCR; the TCRdb copy retains only in-frame clones and omits some. The D gene and trimming were derived from the DNA, and the V and J assignments and clone size from that table. The data show around 98,000 clones, around 75% seen once. Trimming pared 6 bases from V and 5 bases from J, leaving 14 bases between. The germline V gene has CDR1 SGHRS and CDR2 YFSETQ. The CDR3 extends over 13 amino acids. A few counts support this clone.

Sequencing input: peripheral blood. This TCR came from a man between 70 and 80 years old with acute or convalescent COVID-19. The chain carries TRBV5-1 and TRBJ1-1, with a possible D match to TRBD1 (5 bases). CDR3 amino acids: CASTQPGGTEAFF. DNA for the CDR3: TGCGCCAGCACCCAACCGGGGGGGACTGAAGCTTTCTTT. The full variable domain, its missing parts supplied by reference TRBV5-1 and TRBJ1-1, is KAGVTQTPRYLIKTRGQQVTLSCSPISGHRSVSWYQQTPGQGLQFLFEYFSETQRNKGNFPGRFSGRQFSNSRSEMNVSTLELGDSALYLCASTQPGGTEAFFGQGTRLTVV.